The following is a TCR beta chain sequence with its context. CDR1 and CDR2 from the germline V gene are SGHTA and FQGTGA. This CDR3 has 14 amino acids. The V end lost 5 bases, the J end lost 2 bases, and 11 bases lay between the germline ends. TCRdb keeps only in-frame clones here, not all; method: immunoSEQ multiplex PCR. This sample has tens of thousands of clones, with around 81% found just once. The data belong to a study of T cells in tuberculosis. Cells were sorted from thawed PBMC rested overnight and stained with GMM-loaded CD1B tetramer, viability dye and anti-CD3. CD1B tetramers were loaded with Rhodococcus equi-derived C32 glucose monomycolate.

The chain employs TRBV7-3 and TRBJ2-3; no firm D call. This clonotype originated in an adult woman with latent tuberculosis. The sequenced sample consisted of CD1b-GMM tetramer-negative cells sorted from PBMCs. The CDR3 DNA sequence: TGTGCCAGCAGCCCTGGTTGGCCCACAGATACGCAGTATTTT. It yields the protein CASSPGWPTDTQYF.